This TCR beta chain was sequenced in a study of T-cell memory formation after mild COVID-19. Turning to the study itself: Largely, TCR clusters stayed within a single donor. General study results and limits: Clones that contracted clustered mainly in CM and EM if CD4+ and in EMRA if CD8+. A balance of CD4 and CD8 characterized clones contracting day 15 to 85, whereas later expanders leaned CD4+. Within pre-infection memory, some responding clones were found, suggesting cross-reactive memory joined.

The CDR3 covers 14 residues. From germline, CDR1 is SGHTA and CDR2 FQGNSA. The V gene end was trimmed by 4 bases and the J gene end by 10 bases; junction bases not matched to a gene: 9. This clonotype was counted at least ten times. Its antigen is not known. TCRdb independently ran MiXCR on the 5' RACE reads; one entry per CDR3 protein. Here the sample spans 130,000 to 150,000 distinct CDR3 sequences, about 6.1% being singletons. This TCR came from an adult woman who had mild COVID-19 (a few samples of this study predate the infection). Cell type and time point are not known. The chain carries TRBV7-2 and TRBJ2-1; TRBD2 agrees at 8 bases. The sample consisted of PBMCs or a T cell subset sorted from them (not recorded which). DNA of the CDR3: TGTGCCAGCAGCTCGCCGGGACTAGTTGGGGAGCAGTTCTTC. Encoded protein: CASSSPGLVGEQFF. Complete variable domain (other parts from reference TRBV7-2 and TRBJ2-1): GAGVSQSPSNKVTEKGKDVELRCDPISGHTALYWYRQSLGQGLEFLIYFQGNSAPDKSGLPSDRFSAERTGGSVSTLTIQRTQQEDSAVYLCASSSPGLVGEQFFGPGTRLTVL.